This T cell receptor beta chain was recorded in a study of cytomegalovirus exposure and HLA in healthy donors. As for this clone: The target antigen is unknown.

V gave up 2 bases and J gave up 5 bases; unmatched junction bases: 6. This CDR3 region has 15 residues. Germline V gives CDR1 ENHRY, CDR2 SYGVKD. The PCR had 60 Vbeta and 13 Jbeta primers. In the source study's methods: In a later analysis, the count reached about 75 million unique TCR beta chains, with approximately 10 million shared. Sequenced by immunoSEQ multiplex PCR; TCRdb stores in-frame clones only, minus some. The DNA was the basis for D and trimming; V, J and clone size are from that table. The profile covers 190,000 or so clones, with around 83% appearing a single time and roughly 10% taken by the ten largest. Study-wide results and limits: Productive status was seen about 87% or about 30% of the time for most TCR beta V segments in an earlier analysis.

This chain uses TRBV10-3 with TRBJ2-7; TRBD2 matches at 10 bases. This clonotype was sampled from a woman in her forties or fifties in good health and CMV-seropositive. The source material was PBMCs. CDR3 amino acids: CAISEPSLAGDEQYF. The DNA of the CDR3 is TGTGCCATCAGTGAGCCGTCCCTAGCGGGGGACGAGCAGTACTTC.